The next 31 T cell receptor beta chains were all read from a single sample in a study of blood T cell repertoires in COVID-19. Some clones are missing from TCRdb's copy, which holds only in-frame ones; the method was immunoSEQ multiplex PCR. The repertoire includes under 200,000 clones, 82% of them detected once, and less than 20% sits in the top ten. The sample was PBMCs or T cells enriched from blood (not recorded which). The receptors come from a man in his sixties who had recovered from COVID-19.

The J gene is TRBJ2-1, the V gene TRBV7-9; possible D gene TRBD2, 5 bases. The ends were cut back, 1 base at V and 7 bases at J, with 20 bases in the middle. The CDR3 loop spans 17 amino acids. The germline V gene encodes CDR1 SEHNR and CDR2 FQNEAQ (reference sequence). The CDR3 here is CASSLVLGLELNNEQFF. CDR3 DNA sequence: TGTGCCAGCAGCTTAGTTTTAGGACTCGAGTTGAATAATGAGCAGTTCTTC.

This rearrangement joins TRBV4-2 to TRBJ2-2; 7 nucleotides align to TRBD2. V was pared by 1 base and J by 5 bases, with 13 bases of the junction left unmatched. The CDR3 extends over 18 amino acids. The germline V gene encodes CDR1 LGHNA and CDR2 YNFKEQ. CDR3 protein: CASSQGTRIRGSTGELFF. The CDR3 coding sequence is TGTGCCAGCAGCCAAGGGACTAGAATCCGTGGATCGACCGGGGAGCTGTTTTTT.

The rearrangement links TRBV7-9 to TRBJ1-6; D is possibly TRBD1 (6 bases). Trimming left V 6 bases short and J 7 bases short, with 10 bases between. The CDR3 loop spans 13 amino acids. Per the germline V gene, CDR1 is SEHNR and CDR2 is FQNEAQ (reference sequence). The CDR3 sequence is CASSRTDNSPLHF. CDR3 coding DNA: TGTGCCAGCAGTAGGACAGACAATTCACCCCTCCACTTT.

The V and J genes are TRBV6-5 and TRBJ2-2; D is uncertain. CDR3 length equals 15 residues. Deletions cut 7 bases from V and 7 bases from J, with 19 bases between. Germline lookup yields CDR1 MNHEY and CDR2 SVGAGI. The CDR3 spells CASIGYSTSLGELFF. CDR3 DNA: TGTGCCAGCATCGGTTACAGCACCAGCCTCGGGGAGCTGTTTTTT.

This clone came up a few times. This chain uses TRBV5-5 with TRBJ1-6; 8 bases agree with TRBD1. This CDR3 spans 16 amino acids. Germline V gene sequence: CDR1 SGHKS, CDR2 YYEKEE (reference sequence). The trim removed 0 bases at V and 7 bases at J, leaving 6 bases unmatched. The CDR3 DNA reads as TGTGCCAGCAGCTTGGATCCAGGGGGCGGGAATTCACCCCTCCACTTT. Its translation: CASSLDPGGGNSPLHF.

The chain employs TRBV15 and TRBJ1-6, with D unclear. CDR1 LNHNV and CDR2 YYDKDF come from the germline V gene (reference sequence). The CDR3 sequence is 13 residues long. Between the trimmed V and J ends, which lost 0 bases and 10 bases, there was a span of 7 bases. CDR3 in amino acids: CATSRDEGSPLHF. The DNA for the CDR3 is TGTGCCACCAGCAGAGATGAGGGATCACCCCTCCACTTT. The variable domain in full, completed from reference TRBV15 and TRBJ1-6, reads DAMVIQNPRYQVTQFGKPVTLSCSQTLNHNVMYWYQQKSSQAPKLLFHYYDKDFNNEADTPDNFQSRRPNTSFCFLDIRSPGLGDTAMYLCATSRDEGSPLHFGNGTRLTVT.

The chain carries TRBV11-2 and TRBJ1-2, with a possible D match to TRBD1 (6 bases). Germline loops: CDR1 SGHAT, CDR2 FQNNGV. Trimming removed 1 base at V and 5 bases at J, with 8 bases between. The CDR3 runs 13 residues. CDR3 residues: CASSLVGGYGYTF. In DNA, the CDR3 is TGTGCCAGCAGCTTAGTAGGGGGTTATGGCTACACCTTC.

This clone has more than one count but fewer than ten. As DNA, the CDR3 is TGTGCCAGCAGCCGGACTAGCGGAGACCGCTCCTACAATGAGCAGTTCTTC. Protein: CASSRTSGDRSYNEQFF. This sequence joins TRBV7-9 and TRBJ2-1, with 10 bases aligning to TRBD2. Germline CDR1 SEHNR, CDR2 FQNEAQ (reference sequence). Trimming at V came to 5 bases and at J to 0 bases, leaving 7 bases not matched to a gene. This CDR3 region has 17 residues. Filled out from reference TRBV7-9 and TRBJ2-1, the complete variable domain reads DTGVSQNPRHKITKRGQNVTFRCDPISEHNRLYWYRQTLGQGPEFLTYFQNEAQLEKSRLLSDRFSAERPKGSFSTLEIQRTEQGDSAMYLCASSRTSGDRSYNEQFFGPGTRLTVL.

This chain links TRBV7-8 with TRBJ1-2; 7 nucleotides match TRBD1. This CDR3 has 15 amino acids. J was trimmed by 8 bases and V by 1 base; bases with no gene match: 10. Germline lookup yields CDR1 SGHVS and CDR2 FQNEAQ. CDR3 amino acids: CASSLDGRGFGGYTF. For the CDR3, the DNA is TGTGCCAGCAGCTTAGATGGCAGGGGGTTCGGGGGCTACACCTTC.

The chain carries TRBV9 and TRBJ2-1; 7 bases align to TRBD1. CDR1 is SGDLS, CDR2 YYNGEE, per germline. The V gene end was trimmed by 0 bases and the J gene end by 8 bases; junction bases not matched to a gene: 8. CDR3 length: 15 amino acids. CDR3: CASSVATGQFHEQFF. DNA of the CDR3: TGTGCCAGCAGCGTAGCAACGGGACAGTTTCATGAGCAGTTCTTC.

V and J are TRBV5-6 and TRBJ2-3, with D tentatively TRBD2 (7 bases). Between the trimmed V and J ends, which lost 4 bases and 5 bases, there was a span of 11 bases. In germline, CDR1 is SGHDT, CDR2 YYEEEE. This CDR3 is built from 13 residues. The CDR3 region is CASSRGAQDTQYF. The DNA of the CDR3 is TGTGCCAGCAGCCGGGGGGCACAAGATACGCAGTATTTT.

The V call is TRBV19, the J call TRBJ2-3, with TRBD2 matching 9 bases. The germline CDR1 and CDR2 sequences are LNHDA and SQIVND (reference sequence). After removal of 4 bases from V and 4 bases from J, the junction contained 15 bases not matched to a gene. The CDR3 length is 18 residues. CDR3 sequence: CASSSGRGGAFNADTQYF. The CDR3 nucleotides are TGTGCCAGTAGTAGCGGGCGCGGGGGGGCCTTTAACGCAGATACGCAGTATTTT.

There are many counts of this clone. The rearrangement uses TRBV5-1 and TRBJ2-7, with D maybe TRBD2 (5 bases). The V gene lost 2 bases and the J gene lost 3 bases, with 12 bases spanning the gap. The CDR3 has 14 residues. Germline CDR1 reads SGHRS; CDR2 reads YFSETQ. The CDR3 DNA follows: TGCGCCAGCAGCTTACATCCCGGAGGCTACGAGCAGTACTTC. It is translated as CASSLHPGGYEQYF.

The chain couples TRBV27 to TRBJ2-7; 12 bases are a match to TRBD2. The germline CDR1 and CDR2 sequences are MNHEY and SMNVEV (reference sequence). J was trimmed by 2 bases and V by 3 bases; bases with no gene match: 5. This CDR3 has 16 amino acids. The CDR3 here is CASSFATSGGTYEQYF. The CDR3 nucleotides read TGTGCCAGCAGTTTTGCGACTAGCGGGGGTACCTACGAGCAGTACTTC.

On this clone: Being one base from a much bigger clone, this may be a read error. Other DNA sequences in this sample translate to the same CDR3. The chain recombines TRBV13 with TRBJ1-5; D not certain. The V end was cut by 0 bases, the J end by 1 base, with 4 bases between. This CDR3 has 14 residues. Germline CDR1 PRHDT, CDR2 FYEKMQ (reference sequence). CDR3 sequence: CASSLGGSNQPQHF. CDR3 sequence (DNA): TGTGCCAGCAGCTTAGGGGGCAGCAATCAGCCCCAGCATTTT.

With regard to this clone: The conserved phenylalanine or tryptophan normally closing the CDR3 is absent here, so this likely arose from a read error. This chain links TRBV15 with TRBJ1-2, with 7 bases identical to TRBD1. This CDR3 spans 14 amino acids. Germline V lookup: CDR1 LNHNV, CDR2 YYDKDF (reference sequence). The junction had 6 bases not matched to a gene; V was cut back by 5 bases and J by 3 bases. This CDR3 is CATSLGTVDYGYTI. DNA of the CDR3: TGTGCCACCAGCCTCGGGACAGTAGACTATGGCTACACCATC.

This clone has a handful of counts. This rearrangement joins TRBV19 to TRBJ1-2; D perhaps matches TRBD1 (5 bases). CDR1 is LNHDA, CDR2 SQIVND, per germline (reference sequence). V lost 7 bases to trimming and J lost 2 bases, with 11 bases between them. The CDR3 runs to 13 residues. The CDR3 DNA reads TGTGCCAGTACAGGGTCAAGAAACTATGGCTACACCTTC. Protein product: CASTGSRNYGYTF.

V gene TRBV13 combines with J gene TRBJ2-7; 8 bases agree with TRBD2. This CDR3 region has 15 residues. V was clipped by 3 bases and J by 0 bases; unmatched bases: 4. Germline values: CDR1 PRHDT, CDR2 FYEKMQ (reference sequence). For the CDR3, the DNA is TGTGCCAGCAGCTTCAAGCGGGGGTCCTCCTACGAGCAGTACTTC. It is translated as CASSFKRGSSYEQYF.

This chain connects TRBV5-1 to TRBJ2-3; D remains ambiguous. CDR1 and CDR2 (germline): SGHRS, YFSETQ. This CDR3 is 15 amino acids long. Trimming stripped 4 bases from V and 1 base from J, with 13 bases between. DNA for the CDR3: TGCGCCAGCAGCGCCGGAGTAGCTGGCACAGATACGCAGTATTTT. Translating gives CASSAGVAGTDTQYF.

A single count supports this clone. The chain carries TRBV7-6 and TRBJ1-1; D perhaps matches TRBD1 (6 bases). Per the germline V gene, CDR1 is SGHVS and CDR2 is FNYEAQ. This CDR3 region has 14 residues. V shed 4 bases and J shed 0 bases, with 9 bases lying between them. This CDR3 reads CASSSDSLNTEAFF. The CDR3, as DNA: TGTGCCAGCAGCTCGGACAGCTTGAACACTGAAGCTTTCTTT.

The rearrangement uses TRBV28 and TRBJ1-4; D not certain. This CDR3 contains 11 residues. Between the trimmed V and J ends, which lost 6 bases and 5 bases, there was a span of 4 bases. Germline-derived CDR1 and CDR2 are MDHEN and SYDVKM. The DNA of the CDR3 is TGTGCCAGCAGCGCGAATGAAAAACTGTTTTTT. Amino acids: CASSANEKLFF.

The rearrangement joins TRBV12-3 or TRBV12-4 to TRBJ2-3, with a possible D match to TRBD2 (6 bases). V lost 6 bases and J 5 bases, leaving 12 bases between the germline ends. The CDR3 consists of 13 residues. CDR3 DNA sequence: TGTGCCAGCAGCCGGGGGAGTATAGATACGCAGTATTTT. This gives the protein CASSRGSIDTQYF.

This clone came up many times. The chain links TRBV27 to TRBJ2-2, with 9 bases fitting TRBD2. Per the germline V gene, CDR1 is MNHEY and CDR2 is SMNVEV (reference sequence). This CDR3 contains 14 residues. V trimming: 8 bases; J trimming: 6 bases; junction bases outside the gene matches: 7. In DNA, the CDR3 is TGTGCCAGCGCCCCTAGCGGGATGTCCGGGGAGCTGTTTTTT. Its protein is CASAPSGMSGELFF.

The gene calls are TRBV27 and TRBJ1-1; D is ambiguous. V gave up 6 bases and J gave up 8 bases, with 13 bases separating them. In germline, CDR1 is MNHEY, CDR2 SMNVEV (reference sequence). The CDR3 runs to 12 residues. The CDR3 spells CASSPPGTEAFF. DNA for the CDR3: TGTGCCAGCAGCCCCCCAGGTACCGAAGCTTTCTTT.

The CDR3 nucleotides read TGTGCCAGCAGTGGGACAGGGGCGAATTTTTATGGCTACACCTTC. It encodes CASSGTGANFYGYTF. The chain is built from TRBV28 and TRBJ1-2, with TRBD1 matching 10 bases. Per germline, CDR1 MDHEN and CDR2 SYDVKM. The CDR3 covers 15 residues. J was trimmed by 5 bases and V by 5 bases; bases with no gene match: 8.

The genes are TRBV5-8 and TRBJ1-4; D call uncertain. This CDR3 region has 13 residues. The V end was cut by 2 bases, the J end by 5 bases, with 7 bases between. Germline values: CDR1 SGHTS, CDR2 YDEGEE. The DNA of the CDR3 is TGTGCCAGCAGCTTACCAGGAAATGAAAAACTGTTTTTT. It translates to CASSLPGNEKLFF.

This chain links TRBV5-4 with TRBJ1-6; D remains ambiguous. Trimming took off 0 bases at V and 7 bases at J, with 5 bases between the two ends. Germline lookup yields CDR1 SGHNT and CDR2 YYREEE (reference sequence). The CDR3 loop spans 13 amino acids. The CDR3 sequence: CASSLDQNSPLHF. Written as DNA, the CDR3 is TGTGCCAGCAGCTTGGATCAGAATTCACCCCTCCACTTT.

The chain links TRBV10-3 to TRBJ1-2; 7 bases agree with TRBD1. With V trimmed by 3 bases and J by 4 bases, 2 bases remained unmatched. There are 13 residues in the CDR3. Germline V gene lookup returns CDR1 ENHRY and CDR2 SYGVKD. This CDR3 reads CAISDWDSYGYTF. The DNA for the CDR3 is TGTGCCATCAGTGATTGGGACAGCTATGGCTACACCTTC.

The J gene is TRBJ1-5, the V gene TRBV19, with 8 bases matching TRBD1. V dropped 4 bases and J dropped 5; count of bases not matched to a gene: 10. The CDR3 spans 16 residues. The germline V gene encodes CDR1 LNHDA and CDR2 SQIVND (reference sequence). The CDR3 region has the DNA TGTGCCAGTAGTACGCAGGACAGGGAGGGCCATCAGCCCCAGCATTTT. Translating it yields CASSTQDREGHQPQHF.

This clone was observed a handful of times. This rearrangement joins TRBV29-1 to TRBJ2-1, with 9 bases matching TRBD2. Germline CDR1 and CDR2: SQVTM and ANQGSEA. This CDR3 comprises 15 residues. V trimming: 4 bases; J trimming: 2 bases; junction bases outside the gene matches: 6. The CDR3 loop reads CSVGRLAEAYNEQFF. In DNA form, the CDR3 reads TGCAGCGTTGGCCGACTAGCGGAGGCCTACAATGAGCAGTTCTTC.

The genes are TRBV15 and TRBJ1-1; 10 bases are shared with TRBD1. The CDR3 consists of 15 residues. Germline V CDR1 and CDR2: LNHNV, YYDKDF (reference sequence). Unmatched junction bases numbered 3, after V lost 4 bases and J lost 1 base. CDR3 loop: CATSNRDRGNTEAFF. Here the CDR3 DNA reads TGTGCCACCAGCAATAGGGACAGGGGGAACACTGAAGCTTTCTTT.